The entry below describes one TCR beta chain. Its antigen is still unknown. No base quality information exists; no much larger clone differs at one position. Participants in the prospective study were enrolled through a virtual design, were aged about 18 to 100 years, and lived in approximately 25 United States geographic areas. In the prospective study, participants were assigned to cohorts based on the clinical history participants reported in a screening survey and a study questionnaire. Recovered participants in ImmuneRACE Cohort 3 were defined as having two consecutive negative NP/OP PCR tests, clearance from a healthcare professional, or resolution of symptoms. Each participant in the prospective study had whole blood, serum and a nasopharyngeal or oropharyngeal swab collected by mobile phlebotomists. Additional blood draws and questionnaires over an approximately two-month period could optionally be provided by prospective study participants. Prospective study blood samples were shipped either frozen or at room temperature before DNA extraction.

The data belong to a study of blood T cell repertoires in COVID-19 (dated by TCRdb to 2020 to 2022). In terms of the full investigation: Samples from collaborators originated in the United States, Italy and Spain and spanned both the acute and convalescent phases of COVID-19. The prospective study material was composed of cDNA or gDNA derived from T cells, B-cell-depleted T cells, or PBMCs. The dataset comprised deeply sampled blood TCRbeta repertoires from subjects exposed to, actively infected with, or recovered from COVID-19. A freely available public database, intended as a resource for researchers studying the immune response to SARS-CoV-2, is where the repertoires were released. The samples were drawn from two sources: the first 160 participants of the ongoing ImmuneRACE study, and 1,200 or so subjects contributed by 6 global collaborators. Sample metadata almost always included a de-identified subject ID, COVID-19 status, age in years and sex. Where HLA class I and class II types were available, the types were taken from metadata supplied by the sample provider, not from assay-based typing.

The immunoSEQ Assay, a bias-controlled multiplex PCR, was used to amplify TCRbeta CDR3 regions from genomic DNA. Regarding the original processing steps: Nucleated cell counts per sample were estimated from amplification of reference gene primers within the assay. To quantify the absolute abundance of each unique TCRbeta CDR3 rearrangement, sequence reads were collapsed and filtered. For each sample, productive Simpson clonality was calculated as the square root of Simpson's diversity index across productive rearrangements. Sourced from immuneACCESS, this table was stored by TCRdb with only in-frame sequences that have V and J called. A share of the clones is absent; for the studies checked, an unresolved V gene accounts for under half, and the remainder has no known explanation. V, J and clone size derive from that table, while D and trimming were established from the DNA sequence. This sample gives about 310,000 clones in total; about 91% of them show up just once. The ten biggest clones cover approximately 9% of the sample.

Reading from cysteine to phenylalanine, the CDR3 counts 13 amino acids. The CDR3 DNA has 39 bases and is translated from base 1. The germline V gene yields MRHNA for CDR1 and SNTAGT for CDR2. Compared with germline, V lacks 6 bases and J lacks 8 bases; bases without a gene match: 7. Paper-wide results and their limitations: The amount of clinical and demographic metadata varied by source and participant and was provided uncurated.

This sequence was found in a woman in her late teens or twenties who had recovered from COVID-19. The sample consisted of PBMCs or T cells enriched from blood (not recorded which). The V gene is TRBV6-4 and the J gene is TRBJ1-2, and TRBD1 aligns with 9 junction nucleotides. The CDR3 protein is CASSPEQGAGYTF. The DNA is TGTGCCAGCAGCCCTGAACAGGGGGCGGGCTACACCTTC.